The 28 T cell receptor beta chains given below trace back to one sample, sequenced in a study of T cells in localized non-small cell lung cancer. Some clones are missing from TCRdb's copy, which holds only in-frame ones; the method was immunoSEQ multiplex PCR. Here the sample spans 1,300 to 1,500 clones, roughly 23% being singletons. The sample was lung tumor tissue, taken before any cancer treatment. These receptors came from a woman between 35 and 75 years old with stage I lung adenocarcinoma.

The chain carries TRBV6-8 and TRBJ2-1; the D gene could be TRBD1 or TRBD2 (5 bases each). Germline CDR1 MNHGY, CDR2 SAAAGT. V was clipped by 3 bases and J by 4 bases, with 13 bases between them. The CDR3 has 15 amino acids. This CDR3 is CASSYVDGGYNEQFF. The CDR3 region has the DNA TGTGCCAGCAGTTATGTGGATGGGGGATACAATGAGCAGTTCTTC.

DNA of the CDR3: TGTGCCAGCTCTCCTATATCCCGGAACACTGAAGCTTTCTTT. This sequence encodes CASSPISRNTEAFF. The rearrangement links TRBV18 to TRBJ1-1; D is unclear. The CDR3 has 14 amino acids. Germline values: CDR1 KGHSH, CDR2 LQKENI. Trimming took off 6 bases at V and 1 base at J, with 12 bases between the two ends.

The chain joins TRBV19 to TRBJ2-6, with D maybe TRBD1 (6 bases). Germline CDR1 reads LNHDA; CDR2 reads SQIVND (reference sequence). Trimming shortened V by 10 bases and J by 0 bases, and 10 bases separated the two germline ends. The CDR3 runs to 14 residues. The CDR3 bases are TGTGCCACCCAGGGGAGCTCTGGGGCCAACGTCCTGACTTTC. This translates into CATQGSSGANVLTF.

In its sample, this clone was seen a few times. J is TRBJ2-2 and V is TRBV11-3, with D unresolved. This CDR3 is 14 amino acids long. The V gene lost 1 base and the J gene lost 1 base, with 4 bases spanning the gap. Germline V gene lookup returns CDR1 SGHNT and CDR2 YENEEA. Written as DNA, the CDR3 is TGTGCCAGCAGCTTAGGACAGAACACCGGGGAGCTGTTTTTT. This translates into CASSLGQNTGELFF.

This clone was seen only a few times. The chain uses TRBV28 and TRBJ1-5; no clear D gene. From germline, CDR1 is MDHEN and CDR2 SYDVKM. Trimming removed 7 bases from V and 3 bases from J, with 19 bases in between. The CDR3 contains 16 residues. The CDR3 loop reads CASNSPVVRFNQPQHF. In nucleotides, the CDR3 is TGTGCCAGCAATAGCCCGGTTGTTAGATTCAATCAGCCCCAGCATTTT.

This clone was seen a handful of times. The V call is TRBV11-3, the J call TRBJ2-5, with 10 nucleotides matching TRBD2. The ends lost 0 bases at V and 1 base at J; junction bases unmatched: 8. This CDR3 is built from 18 residues. CDR1 and CDR2 (germline): SGHNT, YENEEA. CDR3 DNA sequence: TGTGCCAGCAGCTTAGATCGGGGACTAGCGCACTTCCAAGAGACCCAGTACTTC. It translates to CASSLDRGLAHFQETQYF. Combining the CDR3 with reference TRBV11-3 and TRBJ2-5 gives the whole variable domain EAGVVQSPRYKIIEKKQPVAFWCNPISGHNTLYWYLQNLGQGPELLIRYENEEAVDDSQLPKDRFSAERLKGVDSTLKIQPAELGDSAVYLCASSLDRGLAHFQETQYFGPGTRLLVL.

V and J are TRBV18 and TRBJ1-6; TRBD1 agrees at 7 bases. The CDR3 length is 16 residues. Germline V gene data show CDR1 as KGHSH and CDR2 as LQKENI. The V gene end was trimmed by 2 bases and the J gene end by 5 bases; junction bases not matched to a gene: 6. For the CDR3, the DNA is TGTGCCAGCTCACCAAGGCGGGACAGTAATAATTCACCCCTCCACTTT. It codes for CASSPRRDSNNSPLHF.

Points on this clone: One end of the junction is discordant with germline, which a read error may explain. This chain links TRBV28 with TRBJ1-1; no clear D gene. The CDR3 length is 12 residues. CDR1 is MDHEN and CDR2 is SYDVKM in the germline V gene. Written as DNA, the CDR3 is TGTGCCAGCAGTTTCCTTGACCGGGGAAGTTACTTT. This sequence encodes CASSFLDRGSYF.

CDR3 DNA sequence: TGTGCCTGGATGAGGGGGGGCTTTCATGGCTACACCTTC. It yields the protein CAWMRGGFHGYTF. This sequence joins TRBV30 and TRBJ1-2; possibly TRBD1 for D (6 bases). V lost 4 bases and J lost 6, with 15 bases in between. Germline V gene lookup returns CDR1 GTSNPN and CDR2 SVGIG (reference sequence). CDR3 length: 13 residues.

The chain links TRBV15 to TRBJ1-1; a possible D gene is TRBD1 (6 bases). Trimming took 0 bases from V and 11 from J, leaving 16 bases between them. Per the germline V gene, CDR1 is LNHNV and CDR2 is YYDKDF (reference sequence). CDR3 length: 14 residues. The CDR3 loop is CATSRDAGAAGAFF. The CDR3 DNA reads TGTGCCACCAGCAGAGACGCGGGGGCGGCTGGGGCTTTCTTT.

This clone turned up a few times. The chain is built from TRBV7-6 and TRBJ2-2; no definite D call. V lost 5 bases to trimming and J lost 6 bases, with 16 bases between them. The germline V gene has CDR1 SGHVS and CDR2 FNYEAQ. The CDR3 sequence is 15 residues long. The CDR3 loop reads CASSPQVGVAGELFF. The CDR3 DNA is TGTGCCAGCAGCCCCCAAGTAGGTGTCGCCGGGGAGCTGTTTTTT.

This clone was seen a few times. The chain uses TRBV18 and TRBJ1-1; D gene ambiguous. The CDR3 covers 14 residues. Germline V gene lookup returns CDR1 KGHSH and CDR2 LQKENI. Trimming cost V 2 bases and J 1 base, with 8 bases left between them. The CDR3 sequence is CASSPSARNTEAFF. The CDR3 nucleotides read TGTGCCAGCTCACCATCAGCCAGGAACACTGAAGCTTTCTTT.

The rearrangement uses TRBV11-3 and TRBJ2-7; D unresolved. Germline CDR1 and CDR2: SGHNT and YENEEA. Trimming left V 5 bases short and J 2 bases short, with 13 bases between. The CDR3 length is 14 residues. The CDR3 region is CASSQTVLTYEQYF. The CDR3 nucleotides are TGTGCCAGCAGCCAAACTGTCCTAACCTACGAGCAGTACTTC.

This clone was observed a handful of times. The rearrangement joins TRBV28 to TRBJ2-7, with 8 bases that match TRBD2. V lost 4 bases, J lost 5 bases, and 7 bases stayed unmatched. Germline lookup yields CDR1 MDHEN and CDR2 SYDVKM. The CDR3 covers 14 residues. CDR3 residues: CASSSTGTRNEQYF. In DNA, the CDR3 is TGTGCCAGCAGTTCGACCGGGACTAGAAACGAGCAGTACTTC.

The rearrangement links TRBV9 to TRBJ2-5; D might be TRBD2 (5 bases). Trimming took 4 bases from V and 2 from J, leaving 9 bases between them. The CDR3 totals 13 residues. Germline V gene data show CDR1 as SGDLS and CDR2 as YYNGEE. CDR3 sequence (DNA): TGTGCCAGCAGCACAAGAGGGCAAGAGACCCAGTACTTC. This gives the protein CASSTRGQETQYF.

The rearrangement uses TRBV19 and TRBJ2-1, with unresolved D. The germline gives CDR1 LNHDA, CDR2 SQIVND (reference sequence). The CDR3 runs to 13 residues. V was cut by 7 bases and J by 0 bases, with 7 bases left in between. CDR3 DNA: TGTGCCAGTACCCAGAGCTCCTACAATGAGCAGTTCTTC. Translated: CASTQSSYNEQFF.

V usage is TRBV18 and J usage is TRBJ1-5; D unclear. The CDR3 extends over 13 amino acids. Per the germline V gene, CDR1 is KGHSH and CDR2 is LQKENI. Between the trimmed V and J ends, which lost 3 bases and 5 bases, there was a span of 8 bases. The CDR3 protein is CASSPSRDQPQHF. The CDR3 nucleotides read TGTGCCAGCTCACCTTCTAGGGATCAGCCCCAGCATTTT.

The chain is built from TRBV19 and TRBJ1-5, with TRBD1 as a possible D gene (6 bases). Deletions cut 6 bases from V and 11 bases from J, with 17 bases between. CDR3 size: 13 residues. Germline values: CDR1 LNHDA, CDR2 SQIVND (reference sequence). The DNA of the CDR3 is TGTGCCAGTAGGGAGGACAGTACATGGGCCCAGCATTTT. This encodes CASREDSTWAQHF. Full variable domain (outside the CDR3, taken from reference TRBV19 and TRBJ1-5): DGGITQSPKYLFRKEGQNVTLSCEQNLNHDAMYWYRQDPGQGLRLIYYSQIVNDFQKGDIAEGYSVSREKKESFPLTVTSAQKNPTAFYLCASREDSTWAQHFGDGTRLSIL.

This clone is termed medium-sized. The chain combines TRBV11-3 with TRBJ1-2; the D is unclear. CDR1 SGHNT and CDR2 YENEEA come from the germline V gene. Trimming took off 2 bases at V and 3 bases at J, with 13 bases between the two ends. The CDR3 runs to 15 residues. The CDR3 sequence is CASSLRAVGDYGYTF. The CDR3, as DNA: TGTGCCAGCAGCTTAAGGGCAGTTGGAGACTATGGCTACACCTTC.

This clone has a handful of counts. The chain combines TRBV28 with TRBJ1-4; the match to TRBD1 covers 10 bases. After removal of 5 bases from V and 11 bases from J, the junction contained 5 bases not matched to a gene. The germline V gene encodes CDR1 MDHEN and CDR2 SYDVKM. The CDR3 runs 13 residues. The CDR3 loop is CASSGQGGPKLFF. The CDR3 DNA follows: TGTGCCAGCAGTGGACAGGGGGGGCCCAAACTGTTTTTT.

This clone has more than one count but fewer than ten. This sequence joins TRBV11-3 and TRBJ2-7, with TRBD2 matching 9 bases. V lost 4 bases and J lost 1; bases outside the gene matches: 5. Germline loops: CDR1 SGHNT, CDR2 YENEEA. This CDR3 spans 15 amino acids. The CDR3 spells CASSYSGSGSYEQYF. Here the CDR3 DNA reads TGTGCCAGCAGCTATAGCGGGAGTGGGTCCTACGAGCAGTACTTC.

This clone was seen only a few times. The junction differs from germline at one of its ends, possibly a read error. J is TRBJ2-7 and V is TRBV6-8, with 14 bases fitting TRBD2. This CDR3 is built from 15 residues. The germline CDR1 and CDR2 sequences are MNHGY and SAAAGT. This chain's CDR3 is CAISMGTSGRDEQYF. CDR3 DNA: TGTGCCATCAGTATGGGGACTAGCGGGAGAGACGAGCAGTACTTC.

Only a few counts were recorded for this clone. This rearrangement joins TRBV30 to TRBJ1-4, with D unclear. This CDR3 is built from 16 residues. Trimming took 0 bases from V and 7 from J, leaving 18 bases between them. Germline V gene data show CDR1 as GTSNPN and CDR2 as SVGIG (reference sequence). CDR3 coding DNA: TGTGCCTGGAGTGTACGGGCCCCCCTCGGTGGTGAAAAACTGTTTTTT. Its protein is CAWSVRAPLGGEKLFF.

Concerning this clone itself: At one end the junction does not follow the germline gene, possibly because of a read error. The chain combines TRBV6-8 with TRBJ1-3, with D unresolved. The germline V gene encodes CDR1 MNHGY and CDR2 SAAAGT. There are 13 residues in the CDR3. The chain's CDR3 is CAISGGTGNTIYF. For the CDR3, the DNA is TGTGCCATCAGTGGCGGGACTGGAAACACCATATATTTT.

This clone showed up just a few times. CDR3 in amino acids: CASRQANEKLFF. The CDR3 DNA sequence: TGTGCCAGTCGACAGGCTAATGAAAAACTGTTTTTT. The chain recombines TRBV19 with TRBJ1-4, with a tentative D call TRBD1 (6 bases). Trimming left V 8 bases short and J 3 bases short, with 7 bases between. Germline V gene lookup returns CDR1 LNHDA and CDR2 SQIVND (reference sequence). The CDR3 totals 12 residues.

CDR3 residues: CASSLRPDGTEAFF. CDR3 coding DNA: TGTGCCAGCAGTCTCCGCCCGGACGGCACTGAAGCTTTCTTT. The chain couples TRBV11-3 to TRBJ1-1; no clear D. V dropped 6 bases and J dropped 4 bases, with 15 bases sitting between them. Germline CDR1 and CDR2: SGHNT and YENEEA. This CDR3 comprises 14 residues.

This clone was seen repeatedly, ten times or more. This chain connects TRBV9 to TRBJ1-1; D gene unclear. CDR1 and CDR2 from the germline V gene are SGDLS and YYNGEE. There are 12 residues in the CDR3. The V end was cut by 4 bases, the J end by 5 bases, with 9 bases between. CDR3 region: CASSPVWTEAFF. The CDR3 bases are TGTGCCAGCAGCCCCGTTTGGACTGAAGCTTTCTTT.

The sample holds a few counts of this clone. This sequence joins TRBV11-3 and TRBJ1-2; D is perhaps TRBD1 (5 bases). Germline V gives CDR1 SGHNT, CDR2 YENEEA. Trimming left V 5 bases short and J 4 bases short, with 17 bases between. This CDR3 comprises 15 residues. The CDR3: CASSETGTPSYGYTF. The CDR3 DNA reads TGTGCCAGCAGCGAAACCGGGACCCCTTCCTATGGCTACACCTTC.